This T cell receptor beta chain was retrieved from a study of cytomegalovirus exposure and HLA in healthy donors (dated by TCRdb to about 2017). Some background on the complete study: An earlier analysis of some 500 of the donors reported approximately 290 Gb of sequence data and 117 million unique TCR beta sequences from some 180 million T cells. An early release that covered fewer than 750 HLA-typed donors contained approximately 300 gigabases of sequencing data and approximately 85 million unique TCR sequences. Of the approximately 370 genotyped donors, less than 90% were placed in the genetic ancestry cluster associated with self-reported Caucasian donors. The study aimed to test whether signatures of past pathogen exposure could be identified by cataloging public T cell receptors. The T cell repertoires of 666 subjects were profiled by immunosequencing and related to cytomegalovirus serostatus. In addition to the first cohort of 666 subjects, a separate validation cohort of some 120 different subjects was used. To predict cytomegalovirus infection status, the study brought together high-throughput TCR immunosequencing, statistical association of individual TCRs with disease status, and machine learning. A later analysis re-examined previously published TCR beta repertoires from about 670 donors and added high-resolution HLA genotyping to investigate patterns of TCR occurrence. Rather than drawing on any new phenotypic data, the later analysis identified candidate immune exposures from TCR beta sequences and the way those sequences occurred across donors. In an earlier analysis of a few hundred of the donors, high-throughput TCR beta sequencing was used to judge whether each TCR beta V gene segment behaved as functional or pseudogenic. Donor age, sex, ethnicity and CMV serostatus were compiled alongside the repertoire data. A later genetic analysis took genome-wide SNP genotypes for about three fifths of the 666 donors and used that subset as a discovery cohort. All discovery cohort repertoires had been generated on a single sequencing platform. Class I and class II HLA loci were covered by the typing at four-digit resolution. Typing coverage differed by locus: A, B, C, DRB1 and DQB1 were typed in about 629-640 donors, DQA1 in about 500, DPA1 in around 610, and DPB1 in roughly 450. About five DR-DQ haplotypes were handled as single units for association and clustering, since linkage in the cohort was strong. Among 300 to 450 genotyped donors of the cohort, an average of 235,054 unique TCR beta nucleotide sequences were sequenced per donor, roughly a sixth of them non-productive.

The junction carries 13 bases between V and J, which are trimmed by 5 bases and 0 bases respectively. CDR1 LNHDA and CDR2 SQIVND are derived from the germline V gene (reference sequence). From its cysteine to its phenylalanine, the CDR3 spans 15 amino acids. The only DNA kept is the CDR3, 45 bases in frame from the first base. General study outcomes and caveats: In a later analysis, HLA-associated TCR beta chains showed more clonal expansion and lower generation probabilities than non-associated chains that were equally common. In a later analysis, the rate of TCR association differed among HLA loci, with DRB1 alleles having the most associated TCRs and HLA-C alleles having the fewest. Presence/absence analyses assumed roughly uniform sequencing depth across donors, an assumption that may not hold. Because HLA typing was missing for some donors at each locus, association tests included only the typed subset. For the cohort, immune exposure information was limited to CMV serostatus. Specific HLA alleles were associated with 15,000 to 20,000 TCR beta sequences at a false discovery rate of 0.05 in a later analysis. Some IMGT-functional V segments, including TRBV6-2 and TRBV6-3, could not be distinguished by the 87-base-pair reads and were therefore excluded. Correlated functional status among segregating V segments might be attributable to linkage disequilibrium, but an unknown experimental factor could not be ruled out. Most TCR sequences were seen in very few donors, while some public TCRs were found in many individuals. According to a later analysis, most CMV-associated TCR beta chains appeared to be HLA-restricted, and the HLA associations seemed to be driven largely by CMV exposure. In both the original and validation cohorts, the classifier was reported to diagnose cytomegalovirus status with high specificity and sensitivity. Broadly in line with IMGT annotations, most TCR beta V segments showed up in productive rearrangements about 87% or about 30% of the time in an earlier analysis of about 500 of the donors. In vitro tests confirmed that three of the cytomegalovirus-associated TCR beta chains recognize cytomegalovirus antigens. According to the authors, the approach could potentially be generalized to other disease states and immunological phenotypes. Approximately 18 rarely observed V segments, including chromosome 9 orphons, were excluded from the earlier analysis of about 600 of the donors because counts were too low. A further reported finding was that TCR beta sequences accurately predicted the HLA-A and HLA-B alleles for most subjects in the first cohort. When HLA alleles, especially DR and DQ, strongly co-occurred, TCR associations were difficult to assign to individual alleles. This cohort had only TCR beta chains sequenced, and the lack of alpha or paired-chain data limited which features could be detected. A later genetic analysis associated a missense DCLRE1C variant with V-gene and J-gene trimming of TCR beta chains, and an independent cohort replicated the association. A later genetic analysis reported fewer N-insertions in productive TCRs among donors in an Asian-associated ancestry cluster than the roughly 650-donor mean. According to a later analysis, parvovirus B19, influenza, CMV and Epstein-Barr virus appeared linked to several top co-occurrence clusters. A total of about 150 TCR beta chains were listed by the study as associated with cytomegalovirus. A cluster of highly shared sequence variants was judged likely to represent a technical artifact of the sequencing pipeline.

The cohort consisted of approximately 670 healthy bone marrow donors. At the time of sampling, all cohort members were nominally healthy, though unrecorded immune exposures were likely present. The donor was CMV seronegative and was included in the group of around 320 seronegative cohort members. A peripheral blood sample was provided by each donor, and peripheral blood mononuclear cells were used for TCR beta sequencing. Genomic DNA extraction from the blood cell samples was performed with the Qiagen DNeasy Blood Extraction Kit. Library preparation used the immunoSEQ multiplex PCR assay. A mixture of 60 forward primers for TCR Vbeta segments and 13 reverse primers for TCR Jbeta segments was used in the multiplex PCR. The CDR3 region of rearranged TCR beta genes was amplified from genomic DNA by a multiplex PCR assay. On the Illumina HiSeq System, the amplified TCR beta libraries were sequenced as 87-base-pair reads. Regarding the original processing steps: In a later analysis, some 80 million unique TCR beta chains were counted across the 690 or so repertoires, and approximately 11 million of these chains were shared by at least two donors. To remove PCR and sequencing errors, raw reads were error-corrected and collapsed into unique sequences using a nearest-neighbor algorithm that merged closely related sequences. V, D and J gene segments were assigned by aligning CDR3 sequences to IMGT reference sequences. For a sequence to be retained, at least a six-nucleotide match to both a V gene segment and a J gene segment was required. Rearrangements were called productive when the CDR3 lacked stop codons and stayed in frame with V and J; all others were non-productive. Following IMGT convention, CDR3 was defined as the stretch from the second conserved V-encoded cysteine to the conserved J-encoded phenylalanine. The earlier analysis of fewer than 750 of the donors excluded sequences that lacked an unambiguous match to a single V gene segment. An earlier analysis of some 500 of the donors classified V segments as functional when productive rearrangements were above 56.7% and as segregating when the standard deviation between donors was above 5%. A statistical classification framework was developed to diagnose cytomegalovirus status using the catalog of TCR beta chain sequences. A later analysis assigned V and J genes by comparing TCR nucleotide sequences with IMGT/GENE-DB human TR gene sequences. Using the TCRdist pipeline, a later analysis assigned CDR3 sequences along with most-parsimonious VDJ recombination scenarios. In a later analysis, each TCR beta chain was defined by its CDR3 amino acid sequence together with its V-gene family, and reads without a unique V-gene family were excluded. In a later analysis, 500 to 700 highly shared, low-generation-probability nucleotide sequences were removed to address suspected cross-contamination and a sequencing artifact. A later analysis calculated a clonal expansion index for each public chain from normalized within-repertoire ranks of inferred template counts. In a later analysis, generation probabilities were computed using a VDJ recombination model fitted to out-of-frame rearrangements, and the results were checked against IGoR. A later analysis scored TCR-TCR, TCR-HLA and TCR-CMV co-occurrence with hypergeometric tests, applying a repertoire-size bias correction to TCR pairs. False discovery rates were estimated in a later analysis by permuting HLA or CMV assignments 20 times. In a later analysis, co-occurring TCRs were grouped using DBSCAN, and TCRdist sequence similarity was added for clustering within HLA-allele-positive subsets. Repertoires with fewer than 30,000 or more than 120,000 public chains, plus five repertoires with anomalous nucleotide sharing, were excluded from co-occurrence clustering. TCRdb took over this immuneACCESS table, retaining in-frame rearrangements with V and J assigned. Such tables are incomplete; in checked studies, under half of the missing clones stem from an unresolved V gene, and the remainder is unexplained. V and J calls and clone size are given by that table; D and trimming were obtained from the DNA. The sample profile shows 120,000 or so clones; approximately 83% of them were found once. About 1.8% of the sample comes from the top ten.

With regard to this clone: Which antigen it targets is not known. No clone much larger than this one lies a single base away; base qualities are absent.

The chain is made from TRBV19 and TRBJ1-2; TRBD1 is perhaps the D gene, given 6 matching bases. Sequenced: PBMCs. The receptor was isolated from a middle-aged man in good health and CMV-seronegative. The sequence in DNA is TGTGCCAGTAGTCCCTTTCAGGGGACTAACTATGGCTACACCTTC. It is translated as CASSPFQGTNYGYTF.